A selection of T cell receptor beta chains follows, all from one sample in a study of blood T cell repertoires in COVID-19. Repertoires were generated with immunoSEQ multiplex PCR, while TCRdb's copy carries only in-frame clones and drops some. The sample shows roughly 50,000 clones, over 75% of them seen only once. Sequencing was done on a sample of peripheral blood. The receptors originated from a woman aged 40 to 50 with active COVID-19. Each CDR3 is given with its conserved first and last residue. A D gene is named only where the DNA matches it firmly. The size field is filled for only some rows; it gives once, few, many or a size class.

j_call clone_size v_call d_call cdr3_nt cdr3_aa
TRBJ2-3 NA TRBV27 NA TGTGCCAGCAGTCCCCTCCCGACAGGAGATACGCAGTATTTT CASSPLPTGDTQYF
TRBJ2-7 NA TRBV2 TRBD1 TGTGCCAGCATGAGTGAGGGACAGGGGGTCTACGAGCAGTACTTC CASMSEGQGVYEQYF
TRBJ2-1 NA TRBV11-2 NA TGTGCCAGCAGCCGCCGCGGGGACCCTTCCTACAATGAGCAGTTCTTC CASSRRGDPSYNEQFF
TRBJ1-1 once TRBV30 NA TGTGCCTGGAGTGGTACAGGTGGGACTGAAGCTTTCTTT CAWSGTGGTEAFF
TRBJ2-3 NA TRBV7-8 TRBD2 TGTGCCAGCAGCATTGGACTAGCGGATACGCAGTATTTT CASSIGLADTQYF
TRBJ2-3 NA TRBV5-1 TRBD1 TGCGCCAGCAGCAAAGACAGGGCCACAGATACGCAGTATTTT CASSKDRATDTQYF
TRBJ2-1 few TRBV5-1 TRBD2 TGCGCCAGCAGCTCGACTAGCGGGGAGGACAATGAGCAGTTCTTC CASSSTSGEDNEQFF
TRBJ2-5 NA TRBV11-2 TRBD2 TGTGCCAGCAGCTTTGGCGGCGCAGCGGGGGGGCCCGAGACCCAGTACTTC CASSFGGAAGGPETQYF
TRBJ2-7 NA TRBV7-2 NA TGTGCCAGCAGCTTAGGGTGGCGGGGGCATCCCTACGAGCAGTACTTC CASSLGWRGHPYEQYF
TRBJ2-5 NA TRBV7-2 NA TGTGCCAGCAGCTTATTATCCAGCGGAGAGACCCAGTACTTC CASSLLSSGETQYF
TRBJ2-3 NA TRBV10-3 TRBD2 TGTGCCATCAGGCCCGCTAGCGGGGCGGCAGATACGCAGTATTTT CAIRPASGAADTQYF
TRBJ1-2 NA TRBV12-3/TRBV12-4 NA TGTGCCAGCAGTTTGAGGGCGACCCATGGCTACACCTTC CASSLRATHGYTF
TRBJ2-4 NA TRBV10-3 NA TGTGCCATCAGTGAGTCCAGGCAGGACAAAAACATTCAGTACTTC CAISESRQDKNIQYF
TRBJ1-1 NA TRBV10-2 NA TGCGCCAGCAGTGACGCGGAGATGGCCACTGAAGCTTTCTTT CASSDAEMATEAFF
TRBJ2-3 NA TRBV2 TRBD2 TGTGCCAACAAAAGGACTAGCACGTCAGATACGCAGTATTTT CANKRTSTSDTQYF
TRBJ2-2 NA TRBV18 TRBD1 TGTGCCAGCTCTCCCAACGACAGGGTTGACACCGGGGAGCTGTTTTTT CASSPNDRVDTGELFF
TRBJ2-3 NA TRBV19 TRBD2 TGTGCCAGTAGTATCGGGACTAGAGGTTCAGATACGCAGTATTTT CASSIGTRGSDTQYF
TRBJ1-1 NA TRBV6-5 NA TGTGCCAGCAGTTACTCCCCGGGAAGATACACTGAAGCTTTCTTT CASSYSPGRYTEAFF
TRBJ1-2 NA TRBV6-5 NA TGTGCCAGCAGTTACTCGAAAAGGGGCTTGGGCTATGGCTACACCTTC CASSYSKRGLGYGYTF
TRBJ1-1 NA TRBV12-5 TRBD1 TGTGCTAGTGGTGACGGGACAGCTGGTCCTGAAGCTTTCTTT CASGDGTAGPEAFF
TRBJ1-1 NA TRBV6-5 TRBD1 TGTGCCAGCAGCTCCGGGACAGGGTACACTGAAGCTTTCTTT CASSSGTGYTEAFF
TRBJ1-1 NA TRBV5-8 NA TGTGCCAGCAGCTCGTACAGGGCTGACACTGAAGCTTTCTTT CASSSYRADTEAFF
TRBJ1-1 NA TRBV27 TRBD1 TGTGCCAGCAGCCCGATCGACAGGGGGCAAGCTTTCTTT CASSPIDRGQAFF
TRBJ2-4 NA TRBV7-2 TRBD2 TGTGCCAGCAGCCCCCGAGGGACTAGCGGGGGGGGCATTCAGTACTTC CASSPRGTSGGGIQYF
TRBJ1-1 NA TRBV6-6 NA TGTGCCAGCAGTTACTCCTTCGAAGCTTTCTTT CASSYSFEAFF
TRBJ1-5 NA TRBV2 TRBD1 TGTGCCAGCAGCGAGGGACAGGGGCTGCTAAAAGCCCAGCATTTT CASSEGQGLLKAQHF
TRBJ1-2 NA TRBV3-1/TRBV3-2 TRBD1 TGTGCCAGCAGCCAAGATGTCGCCAGGGGGCGCGGTGGCTACACCTTC CASSQDVARGRGGYTF
TRBJ2-2 once TRBV5-1 NA TGCGCCAGCAGCTCAGGATCGGAAGACACCGGGGAGCTGTTTTTT CASSSGSEDTGELFF
TRBJ2-5 NA TRBV7-2 TRBD1 TGTGCCAGCAGCTTACCCGGACAGGTACAAGAGACCCAGTACTTC CASSLPGQVQETQYF
TRBJ1-1 once TRBV19 NA TGTGCCAGTAGTATAGGGAGGGGCACTGAAGCTTTCTTT CASSIGRGTEAFF
TRBJ2-3 NA TRBV9 NA TGTGCCAGCAGCGTAGCGCGGGGCAGCAGCACAGATACGCAGTATTTT CASSVARGSSTDTQYF
TRBJ2-7 NA TRBV2 TRBD2 TGTGCCAGCAGTGAGAATAGCGGGAGCTCCTACGAGCAGTACTTC CASSENSGSSYEQYF
TRBJ2-5 NA TRBV7-9 NA TGTGCCAGCAGCTTAGGTGGAGCCCCACAAGAGACCCAGTACTTC CASSLGGAPQETQYF
TRBJ1-2 NA TRBV5-4 NA TGTGCCAGCAGCCCATCAGGGGAATTCTATGGCTACACCTTC CASSPSGEFYGYTF
TRBJ2-5 NA TRBV7-3 NA TGTGCCAGCAGCTTAAGTCGCCAAGAGACCCAGTACTTC CASSLSRQETQYF
TRBJ2-3 NA TRBV18 NA TGTGCCAGCTCACCATCCGCAGATACGCAGTATTTT CASSPSADTQYF
TRBJ2-3 NA TRBV20-1 TRBD2 TGCAGTGCTAGTTATGCGCGGGGGACAGATACGCAGTATTTT CSASYARGTDTQYF
TRBJ2-7 once TRBV7-2 TRBD1 TGTGCCAGCAGCTTCCGGGACAGGGGTTACGAGCAGTACTTC CASSFRDRGYEQYF
TRBJ1-3 few TRBV5-5 TRBD1 TGTGCCAGCAGTCGACAGGGGGCAGGAGGAAACACCATATATTTT CASSRQGAGGNTIYF
TRBJ1-3 NA TRBV7-6 NA TGTGCCAGCAGCTTAGTGGGCAGGAACTCTGGAAACACCATATATTTT CASSLVGRNSGNTIYF
TRBJ1-1 NA TRBV30 TRBD1 TGTGCCTGGGGAACAGGGGTGGAGAACACTGAAGCTTTCTTT CAWGTGVENTEAFF
TRBJ1-1 once TRBV27 TRBD1 TGTGCCAGCAGTTTTTACAGGGGACACACTGAAGCTTTCTTT CASSFYRGHTEAFF
TRBJ2-3 NA TRBV19 TRBD1 TGTGCCAGTAGTACACGGGACAGGGGCAAAGTAGATACGCAGTATTTT CASSTRDRGKVDTQYF
TRBJ1-6 few TRBV5-6 NA TGTGCCAGCAGCTCCGGGGTGGTGGATCGACCCCTCCACTTT CASSSGVVDRPLHF
TRBJ1-2 NA TRBV7-9 NA TGTGCCAGCAGCTTATCAGGGAGGGGGACCTATGGCTACACCTTC CASSLSGRGTYGYTF
TRBJ1-5 few TRBV6-1 NA TGTGCCAGCAGTGACCTACGGTTTAGCAATCAGCCCCAGCATTTT CASSDLRFSNQPQHF